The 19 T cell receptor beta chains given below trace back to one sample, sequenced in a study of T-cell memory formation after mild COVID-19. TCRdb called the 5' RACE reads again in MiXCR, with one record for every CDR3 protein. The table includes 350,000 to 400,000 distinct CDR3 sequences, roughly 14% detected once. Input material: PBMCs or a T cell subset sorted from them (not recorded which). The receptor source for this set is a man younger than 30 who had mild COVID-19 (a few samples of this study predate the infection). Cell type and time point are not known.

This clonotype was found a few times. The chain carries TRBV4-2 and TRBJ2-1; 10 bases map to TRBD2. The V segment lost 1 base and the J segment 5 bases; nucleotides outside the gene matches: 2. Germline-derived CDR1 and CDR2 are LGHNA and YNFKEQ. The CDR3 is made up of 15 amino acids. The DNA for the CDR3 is TGTGCCAGCAGCCAAGTAGCGGGGGGCAACAATGAGCAGTTCTTC. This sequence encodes CASSQVAGGNNEQFF.

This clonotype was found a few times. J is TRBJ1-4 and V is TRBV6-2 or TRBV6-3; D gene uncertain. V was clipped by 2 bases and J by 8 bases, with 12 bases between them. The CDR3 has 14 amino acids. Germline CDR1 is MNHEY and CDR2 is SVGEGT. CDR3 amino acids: CASSYDPVGEKLFF. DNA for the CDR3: TGTGCCAGCAGTTACGACCCGGTCGGGGAAAAACTGTTTTTT.

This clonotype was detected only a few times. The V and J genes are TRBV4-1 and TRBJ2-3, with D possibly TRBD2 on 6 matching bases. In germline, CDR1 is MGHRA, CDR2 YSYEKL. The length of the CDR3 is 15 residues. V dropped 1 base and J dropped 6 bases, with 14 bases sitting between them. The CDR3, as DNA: TGCGCCAGCAGCCAAGGAAGGTTAGCGGTCGATACGCAGTATTTT. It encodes CASSQGRLAVDTQYF.

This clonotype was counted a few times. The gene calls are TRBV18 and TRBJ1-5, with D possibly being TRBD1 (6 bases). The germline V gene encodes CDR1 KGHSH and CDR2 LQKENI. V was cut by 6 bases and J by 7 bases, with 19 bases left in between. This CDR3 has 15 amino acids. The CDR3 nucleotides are TGTGCCAGCTCCACCAAGGGGGGGCTCGGGCAGCCCCAGCATTTT. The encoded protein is CASSTKGGLGQPQHF. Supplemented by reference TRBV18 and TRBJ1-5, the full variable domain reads NAGVMQNPRHLVRRRGQEARLRCSPMKGHSHVYWYRQLPEEGLKFMVYLQKENIIDESGMPKERFSAEFPKEGPSILRIQQVVRGDSAAYFCASSTKGGLGQPQHFGDGTRLSIL.

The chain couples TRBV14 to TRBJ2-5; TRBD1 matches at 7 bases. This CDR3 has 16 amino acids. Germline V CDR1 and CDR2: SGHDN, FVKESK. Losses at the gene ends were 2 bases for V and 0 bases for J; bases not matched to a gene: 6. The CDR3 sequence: CASSQLGQGDQETQYF. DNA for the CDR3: TGTGCCAGCAGCCAACTAGGCCAGGGGGACCAAGAGACCCAGTACTTC. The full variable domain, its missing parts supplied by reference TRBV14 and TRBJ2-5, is EAGVTQFPSHSVIEKGQTVTLRCDPISGHDNLYWYRRVMGKEIKFLLHFVKESKQDESGMPNNRFLAERTGGTYSTLKVQPAELEDSGVYFCASSQLGQGDQETQYFGPGTRLLVL.

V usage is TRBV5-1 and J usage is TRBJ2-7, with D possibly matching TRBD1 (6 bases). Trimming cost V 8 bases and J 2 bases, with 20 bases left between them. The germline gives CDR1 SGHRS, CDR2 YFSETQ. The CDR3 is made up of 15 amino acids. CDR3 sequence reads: CARLSPRAGAYEQYV. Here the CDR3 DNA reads TGCGCCAGACTTTCACCGCGGGCAGGGGCCTACGAGCAGTACGTC.

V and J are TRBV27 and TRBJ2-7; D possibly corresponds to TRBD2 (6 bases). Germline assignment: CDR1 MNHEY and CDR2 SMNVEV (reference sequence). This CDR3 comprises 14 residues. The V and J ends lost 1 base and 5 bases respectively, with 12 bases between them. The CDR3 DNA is TGTGCCAGCAGTTTATATGGAGGGGTCCACGAGCAGTACGTC. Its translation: CASSLYGGVHEQYV.

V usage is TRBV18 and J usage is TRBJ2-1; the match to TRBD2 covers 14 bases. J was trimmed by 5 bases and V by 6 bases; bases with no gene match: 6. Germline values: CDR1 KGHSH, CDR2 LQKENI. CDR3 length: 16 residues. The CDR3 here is CASSWTSGGSHNEQFF. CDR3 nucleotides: TGTGCCAGCTCGTGGACTAGCGGGGGGAGCCACAATGAGCAGTTCTTC.

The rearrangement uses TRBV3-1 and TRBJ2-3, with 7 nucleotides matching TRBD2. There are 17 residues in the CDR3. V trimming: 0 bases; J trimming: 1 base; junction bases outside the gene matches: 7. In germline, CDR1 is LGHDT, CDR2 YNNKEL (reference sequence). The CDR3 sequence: CASSQDPSRGGTDTQYF. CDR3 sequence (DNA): TGTGCCAGCAGCCAAGATCCGAGCCGGGGGGGCACAGATACGCAGTATTTT.

The CDR3, as DNA: TGCAGGGAAACAGGGGCCACGAACACCGGGGAGCTGTTTTTT. Its translation: CRETGATNTGELFF. The genes are TRBV20-1 and TRBJ2-2, with 7 bases lining up with TRBD1. Per the germline V gene, CDR1 is DFQATT and CDR2 is SNEGSKA (reference sequence). The CDR3 consists of 14 residues.

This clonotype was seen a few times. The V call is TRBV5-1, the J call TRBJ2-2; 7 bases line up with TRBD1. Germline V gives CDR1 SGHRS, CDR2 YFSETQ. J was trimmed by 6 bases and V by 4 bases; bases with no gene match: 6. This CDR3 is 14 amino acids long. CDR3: CASSLTGNAGELFF. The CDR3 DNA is TGCGCCAGCAGCCTGACAGGGAATGCCGGGGAGCTGTTTTTT.

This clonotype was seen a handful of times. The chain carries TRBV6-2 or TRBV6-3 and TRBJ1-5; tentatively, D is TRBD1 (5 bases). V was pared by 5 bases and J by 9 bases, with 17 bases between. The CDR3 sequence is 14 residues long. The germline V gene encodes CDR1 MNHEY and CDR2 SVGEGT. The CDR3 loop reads CASSPWLGRAPQHF. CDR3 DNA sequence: TGTGCCAGCAGTCCCTGGCTGGGGCGAGCGCCCCAGCATTTT.

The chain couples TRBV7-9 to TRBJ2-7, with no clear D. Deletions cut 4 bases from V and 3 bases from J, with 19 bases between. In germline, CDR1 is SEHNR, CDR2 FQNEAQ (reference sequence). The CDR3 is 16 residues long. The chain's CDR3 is CASSSIRANEGYEQYF. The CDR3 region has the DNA TGTGCCAGCAGCTCTATCCGGGCCAACGAAGGCTACGAGCAGTACTTC.

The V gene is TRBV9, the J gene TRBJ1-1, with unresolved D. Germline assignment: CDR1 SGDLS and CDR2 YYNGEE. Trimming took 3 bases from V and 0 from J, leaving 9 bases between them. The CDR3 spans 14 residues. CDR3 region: CASSARQMNTEAFF. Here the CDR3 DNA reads TGTGCCAGCAGCGCCCGTCAGATGAACACTGAAGCTTTCTTT.

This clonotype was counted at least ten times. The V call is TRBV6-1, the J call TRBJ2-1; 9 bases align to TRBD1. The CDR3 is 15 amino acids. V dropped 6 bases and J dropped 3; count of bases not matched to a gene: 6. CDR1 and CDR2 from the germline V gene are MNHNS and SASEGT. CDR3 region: CASRAGQGNYNEQFF. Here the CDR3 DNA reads TGTGCCAGCAGAGCGGGACAGGGTAACTACAATGAGCAGTTCTTC.

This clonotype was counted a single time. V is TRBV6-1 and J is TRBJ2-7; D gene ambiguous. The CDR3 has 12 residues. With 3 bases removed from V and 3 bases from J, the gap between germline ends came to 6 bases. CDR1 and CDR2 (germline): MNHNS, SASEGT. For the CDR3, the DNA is TGTGCCAGCAGTGACAGCAACTACGAGCAGTACTTC. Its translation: CASSDSNYEQYF.

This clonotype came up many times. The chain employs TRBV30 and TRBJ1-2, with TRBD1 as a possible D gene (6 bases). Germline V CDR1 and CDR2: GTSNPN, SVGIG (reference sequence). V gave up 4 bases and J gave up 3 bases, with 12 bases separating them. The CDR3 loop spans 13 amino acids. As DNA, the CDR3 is TGTGCCTGGAACGGGGGGCAATACTATGGCTACACCTTC. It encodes CAWNGGQYYGYTF. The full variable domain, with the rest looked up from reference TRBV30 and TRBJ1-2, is SQTIHQWPATLVQPVGSPLSLECTVEGTSNPNLYWYRQAAGRGLQLLFYSVGIGQISSEVPQNLSASRPQDRQFILSSKKLLLSDSGFYLCAWNGGQYYGYTFGSGTRLTVV.

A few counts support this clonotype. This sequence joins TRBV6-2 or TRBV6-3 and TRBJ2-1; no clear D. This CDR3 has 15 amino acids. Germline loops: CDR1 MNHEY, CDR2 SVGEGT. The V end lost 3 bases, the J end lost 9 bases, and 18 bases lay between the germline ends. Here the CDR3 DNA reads TGTGCCAGCAGTTATATCGACCCCGACGCAGGTGAGCAGTTCTTC. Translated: CASSYIDPDAGEQFF.

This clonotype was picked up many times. CDR3 in amino acids: CASGGQNDGELFF. In nucleotides, the CDR3 is TGTGCCAGCGGAGGACAGAACGACGGGGAGCTGTTTTTT. This chain links TRBV7-8 with TRBJ2-2; D may be TRBD1 (6 bases). The CDR3 contains 13 residues. From germline, CDR1 is SGHVS and CDR2 FQNEAQ. With 8 bases removed from V and 7 bases from J, the gap between germline ends came to 14 bases.